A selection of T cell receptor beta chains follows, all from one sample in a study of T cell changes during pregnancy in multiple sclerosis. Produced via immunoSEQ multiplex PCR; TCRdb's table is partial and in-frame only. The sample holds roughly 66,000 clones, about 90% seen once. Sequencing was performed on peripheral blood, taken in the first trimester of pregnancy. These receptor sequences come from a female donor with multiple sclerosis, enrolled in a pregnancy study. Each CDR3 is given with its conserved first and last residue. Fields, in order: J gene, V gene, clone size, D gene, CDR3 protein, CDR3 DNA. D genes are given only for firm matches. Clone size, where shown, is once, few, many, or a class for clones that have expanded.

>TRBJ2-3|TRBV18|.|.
CASSPMEAADTQYF
TGTGCCAGCTCACCAATGGAGGCGGCAGATACGCAGTATTTT
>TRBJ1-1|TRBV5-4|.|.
CASTSDLAGTEAFF
TGTGCCAGCACCAGCGACCTTGCGGGCACTGAAGCTTTCTTT
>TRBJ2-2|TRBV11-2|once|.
CASTYGGVAGELFF
TGTGCCAGCACCTATGGAGGGGTGGCCGGGGAGCTGTTTTTT
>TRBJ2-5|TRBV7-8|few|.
CASSFGQQETQYF
TGTGCCAGCAGCTTCGGACAGCAGGAGACCCAGTACTTC
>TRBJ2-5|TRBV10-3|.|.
CAISSPEGATQYF
TGTGCCATCAGCTCGCCAGAAGGAGCGACCCAGTACTTC
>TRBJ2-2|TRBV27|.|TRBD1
CASSYQQGVTGELFF
TGTGCCAGCAGTTACCAACAGGGGGTAACCGGGGAGCTGTTTTTT
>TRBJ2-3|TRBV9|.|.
CASSVRQGGWTDTQYF
TGTGCCAGCAGCGTACGCCAGGGAGGTTGGACAGATACGCAGTATTTT
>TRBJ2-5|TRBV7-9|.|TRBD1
CASSPDRADETQYF
TGTGCCAGCAGCCCCGACAGGGCCGACGAGACCCAGTACTTC
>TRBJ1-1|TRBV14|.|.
CASSRRRISENTEAFF
TGTGCCAGCAGCCGAAGGAGGATCAGCGAGAACACTGAAGCTTTCTTT
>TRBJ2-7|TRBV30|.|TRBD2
CACSAGVAYEQYF
TGTGCCTGCTCAGCGGGAGTAGCCTACGAGCAGTACTTC
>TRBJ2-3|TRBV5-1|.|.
CASSNDRSTDTQYF
TGCGCCAGCAGCAACGACAGGTCCACAGATACGCAGTATTTT
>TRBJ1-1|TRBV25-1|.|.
CASSPRGGAGEAFF
TGTGCCAGCAGTCCCAGGGGTGGGGCCGGGGAAGCTTTCTTT
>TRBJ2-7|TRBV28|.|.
CASSSILESYEQYF
TGTGCCAGCAGTTCAATCCTAGAGTCCTACGAGCAGTACTTC
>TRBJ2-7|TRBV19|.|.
CASSITRESYEQYF
TGTGCCAGTAGTATCACCAGGGAAAGCTACGAGCAGTACTTC
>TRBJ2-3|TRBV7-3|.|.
CASSLSADTQYF
TGTGCCAGCAGCTTATCAGCAGATACGCAGTATTTT
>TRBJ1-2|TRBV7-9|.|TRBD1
CASSLSGQRNYGYTF
TGTGCCAGCAGCTTATCGGGACAGCGTAACTATGGCTACACCTTC